This T cell receptor (beta chain) originates from a study of blood T cell repertoires in COVID-19 (TCRdb year 2020). With respect to the entire study: Samples covering the acute and convalescent phases of COVID-19 were provided by collaborators in the United States, Italy and Spain. Deeply sampled blood TCRbeta repertoires from subjects exposed to, actively infected with, or recovered from COVID-19 were included in the dataset. Samples were obtained from the ongoing ImmuneRACE study (first 160 participants) and from about 1,300 subjects provided by 6 global collaborators. Sample metadata almost always included a de-identified subject ID, COVID-19 status, age in years and sex. The prospective study material was composed of cDNA or gDNA derived from T cells, B-cell-depleted T cells, or PBMCs. The repertoires were made available in a free public database intended to serve as a resource for research on the immune response to SARS-CoV-2. Where HLA class I and class II types were available, the types were taken from metadata supplied by the sample provider, not from assay-based typing.

Broader findings and caveats from the paper: How much clinical and demographic metadata was included differed by source and by participant, and the metadata was provided uncurated.

The immunoSEQ Assay, a bias-controlled multiplex PCR, was used to amplify TCRbeta CDR3 regions from genomic DNA. Turning to the authors' computational methods: The number of nucleated cells in each sample was estimated by amplification of reference gene primers within the assay. To quantify the absolute abundance of each unique TCRbeta CDR3 rearrangement, sequence reads were collapsed and filtered. For each sample, productive Simpson clonality was calculated as the square root of Simpson's diversity index over productive rearrangements. This is the immuneACCESS table as TCRdb keeps it, with only in-frame sequences that have V and J called. A part of the clones is gone; compared with another copy, unresolved V genes explain less than half, and the rest is unexplained. That table gives V, J and clone size, and the DNA gave D and trimming. The sample contains about 180,000 clones, approximately 89% of them found a single time. Jointly, the top ten make up 2.5% of the sample.

Comment on this clone: It lacks a known antigen. No base qualities exist here, and no much larger clone lies one base off it.

Whole blood was collected in K2EDTA tubes by collaborating institutions according to the institutions' own protocols. For TCRbeta analysis, collaborator samples were shipped as frozen whole blood, as isolated PBMCs, or as DNA extracted from either sample type. Sequences SGHAT (CDR1) and FQNNGV (CDR2) are obtained from the germline V gene. The CDR3 sequence holds 16 residues, the cysteine and phenylalanine included. The sequence is cut down to CDR3 DNA, 48 bases in frame from base 1. The germline ends are 20 bases apart after V is trimmed by 4 bases and J by 5 bases. The sample comprised peripheral blood. The chain was built from TRBV11-2 and TRBJ2-5; the D segment could be TRBD2, given 7 matching bases. This receptor was taken from a man aged 40-55 years with active or convalescent COVID-19. The bases are TGTGCCAGCAGCTCCTCCCAATGGGGGGGCGGCGAGACCCAGTACTTC. This gives the protein CASSSSQWGGGETQYF.